One sample yielded the 10 T cell receptor beta chains listed below, sequenced in a study of T cells in Graves' hyperthyroidism and ophthalmopathy. RNA transcripts gave rise to amplified TCR beta CDR3 regions. RT-PCR in the first round (using the HTBI primer set) targeted the TCR CDR3. TCRdb independently ran MiXCR on the multiplex PCR reads; one entry per CDR3 protein. The sample yields around 450,000 distinct CDR3 sequences, approximately 14% seen once. What was sequenced was blood. Receptor source: a woman between 18 and 29 years old with Graves' hyperthyroidism.

This clonotype was found many times. J is TRBJ2-7 and V is TRBV6-1; D perhaps matches TRBD2 (5 bases). From germline, CDR1 is MNHNS and CDR2 SASEGT. V dropped 5 bases and J dropped 7 bases, with 21 bases sitting between them. This CDR3 contains 15 residues. The CDR3, as DNA: TGTGCCAGCAGTCTAACCTCTATATACCGGGAAGAGCAGTACTTC. This sequence encodes CASSLTSIYREEQYF.

This rearrangement joins TRBV27 to TRBJ1-4, with D perhaps TRBD1 (5 bases). The V gene lost 6 bases and the J gene lost 7 bases, with 12 bases spanning the gap. Germline CDR1 reads MNHEY; CDR2 reads SMNVEV (reference sequence). CDR3 length: 13 amino acids. The CDR3 region has the DNA TGTGCCAGCAGCCCAGGGATAGTTGAAAAACTGTTTTTT. Encoded protein: CASSPGIVEKLFF. The full variable domain, in which reference TRBV27 and TRBJ1-4 provide the parts outside the CDR3, is EAQVTQNPRYLITVTGKKLTVTCSQNMNHEYMSWYRQDPGLGLRQIYYSMNVEVTDKGDVPEGYKVSRKEKRNFPLILESPSPNQTSLYFCASSPGIVEKLFFGSGTQLSVL.

This clonotype was seen only a few times. The V and J genes are TRBV19 and TRBJ2-2; no clear D gene. Trimming removed 5 bases at V and 5 bases at J, with 15 bases between. CDR3 length: 15 amino acids. CDR1 is LNHDA, CDR2 SQIVND, per germline (reference sequence). The CDR3 here is CASSVPSIATGELFF. CDR3 coding DNA: TGTGCCAGTAGTGTTCCATCGATTGCTACCGGGGAGCTGTTTTTT.

V gene TRBV20-1 combines with J gene TRBJ2-3; tentatively, D is TRBD1 or TRBD2 (5 bases each). This CDR3 has 15 residues. CDR1 is DFQATT and CDR2 is SNEGSKA in the germline V gene (reference sequence). The ends were cut back, 5 bases at V and 4 bases at J, with 19 bases in the middle. The CDR3 DNA follows: TGCAGTGCTGGCGGACGGGACCAAAGCGCAGATACGCAGTATTTT. Its translation: CSAGGRDQSADTQYF.

This clonotype was seen a handful of times. The chain couples TRBV19 to TRBJ2-6, with 8 bases lining up with TRBD1. Germline-derived CDR1 and CDR2 are LNHDA and SQIVND (reference sequence). Trimming cost V 6 bases and J 0 bases; bases outside gene matches: 16. The CDR3 length is 20 residues. The DNA of the CDR3 is TGTGCCAGTAGCCCATCTTACGGACAGGGCTTAGGCTCTGGGGCCAACGTCCTGACTTTC. Translation gives CASSPSYGQGLGSGANVLTF. Based on the CDR3 plus reference TRBV19 and TRBJ2-6, the full variable domain is DGGITQSPKYLFRKEGQNVTLSCEQNLNHDAMYWYRQDPGQGLRLIYYSQIVNDFQKGDIAEGYSVSREKKESFPLTVTSAQKNPTAFYLCASSPSYGQGLGSGANVLTFGAGSRLTVL.

This clonotype was counted at least ten times. This CDR3 is CATSDSGGGNQPQHF. In nucleotides, the CDR3 is TGTGCCACCAGTGACTCAGGGGGCGGGAATCAGCCCCAGCATTTT. The chain couples TRBV24-1 to TRBJ1-5; 8 positions match TRBD1. Germline V gene sequence: CDR1 KGHDR, CDR2 SFDVKD. The CDR3 extends over 15 amino acids. V dropped 4 bases and J dropped 4; count of bases not matched to a gene: 5.

This clonotype was seen at least ten times. The chain employs TRBV20-1 and TRBJ2-5; 9 nucleotides line up with TRBD2. Germline-derived CDR1 and CDR2 are DFQATT and SNEGSKA (reference sequence). This CDR3 has 13 residues. The V gene end was trimmed by 8 bases and the J gene end by 4 bases; junction bases not matched to a gene: 8. The CDR3 spells CSTQREVGETQYF. In DNA, the CDR3 is TGCAGTACCCAGCGGGAGGTTGGAGAGACCCAGTACTTC.

The chain carries TRBV20-1 and TRBJ1-3, with a weak D call TRBD1 (5 bases). The CDR3 totals 15 residues. Per germline, CDR1 DFQATT and CDR2 SNEGSKA (reference sequence). Trimming cost V 5 bases and J 0 bases, with 14 bases left between them. In nucleotides, the CDR3 is TGCAGTGCTCAGACGGGACGGCTCTCTGGAAACACCATATATTTT. This encodes CSAQTGRLSGNTIYF.

This clonotype was detected many times. The V call is TRBV12-5, the J call TRBJ2-7; no clear D gene. Germline CDR1 and CDR2: LGHNT and FRNRAP. V was trimmed by 6 bases and J by 7 bases, leaving 10 bases between them. The CDR3 consists of 11 residues. The CDR3 bases are TGTGCTAGTGGATCTGGCGGAGAGCAGTACTTC. Encoded protein: CASGSGGEQYF.

The table lists this clonotype with a few counts. The J gene is TRBJ1-2, the V gene TRBV19; 8 bases are shared with TRBD1. Germline V gene sequence: CDR1 LNHDA, CDR2 SQIVND (reference sequence). The CDR3 totals 13 residues. V shed 3 bases, J shed 8 bases, and the junction held 5 bases outside the gene matches. The chain's CDR3 is CASSIGQGAGYTF. DNA of the CDR3: TGTGCCAGTAGTATCGGTCAGGGGGCAGGCTACACCTTC. The full variable domain, completed using reference TRBV19 and TRBJ1-2, is DGGITQSPKYLFRKEGQNVTLSCEQNLNHDAMYWYRQDPGQGLRLIYYSQIVNDFQKGDIAEGYSVSREKKESFPLTVTSAQKNPTAFYLCASSIGQGAGYTFGSGTRLTVV.